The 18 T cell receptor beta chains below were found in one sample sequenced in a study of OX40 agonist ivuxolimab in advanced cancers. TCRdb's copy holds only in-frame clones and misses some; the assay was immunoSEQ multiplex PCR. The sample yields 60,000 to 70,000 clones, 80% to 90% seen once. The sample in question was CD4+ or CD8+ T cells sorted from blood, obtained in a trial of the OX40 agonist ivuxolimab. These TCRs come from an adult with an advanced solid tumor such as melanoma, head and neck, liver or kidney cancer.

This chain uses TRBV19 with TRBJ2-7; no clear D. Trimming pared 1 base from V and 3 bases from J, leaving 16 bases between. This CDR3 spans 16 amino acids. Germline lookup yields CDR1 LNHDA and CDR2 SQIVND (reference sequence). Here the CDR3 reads CASSIGGSNFIYEQYF. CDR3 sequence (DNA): TGTGCCAGTAGTATAGGAGGCAGTAATTTTATCTACGAGCAGTACTTC.

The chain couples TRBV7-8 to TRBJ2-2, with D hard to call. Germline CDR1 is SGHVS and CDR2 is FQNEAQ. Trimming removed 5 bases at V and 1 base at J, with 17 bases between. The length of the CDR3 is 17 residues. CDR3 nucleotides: TGTGCCAGCAGCCCTAGGACGGTCCCGATGAACACCGGGGAGCTGTTTTTT. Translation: CASSPRTVPMNTGELFF.

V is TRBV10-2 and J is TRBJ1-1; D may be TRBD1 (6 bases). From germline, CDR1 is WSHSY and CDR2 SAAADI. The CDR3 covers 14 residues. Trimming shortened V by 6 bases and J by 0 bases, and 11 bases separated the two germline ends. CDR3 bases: TGCGCCAGCAGAAAAGGGGGGCTGAACACTGAAGCTTTCTTT. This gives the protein CASRKGGLNTEAFF.

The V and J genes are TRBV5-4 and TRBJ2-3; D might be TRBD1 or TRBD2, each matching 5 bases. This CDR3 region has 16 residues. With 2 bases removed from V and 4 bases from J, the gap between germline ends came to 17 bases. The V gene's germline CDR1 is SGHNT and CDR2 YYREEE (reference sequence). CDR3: CASSFLVGAASDTQYF. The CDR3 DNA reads TGTGCCAGCAGCTTCTTAGTCGGGGCCGCCTCAGATACGCAGTATTTT.

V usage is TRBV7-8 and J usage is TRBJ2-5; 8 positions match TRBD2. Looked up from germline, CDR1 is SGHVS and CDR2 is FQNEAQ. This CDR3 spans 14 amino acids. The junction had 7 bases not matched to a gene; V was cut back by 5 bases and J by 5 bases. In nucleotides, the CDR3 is TGTGCCAGCAGCCCGGGACTAGATCCGGAGACCCAGTACTTC. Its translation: CASSPGLDPETQYF.

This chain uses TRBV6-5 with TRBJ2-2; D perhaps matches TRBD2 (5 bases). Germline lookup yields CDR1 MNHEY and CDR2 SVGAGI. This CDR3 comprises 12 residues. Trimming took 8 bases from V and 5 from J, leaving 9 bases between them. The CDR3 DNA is TGTGCCAGCGGAGGTCGTACCGGGGAGCTGTTTTTT. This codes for CASGGRTGELFF.

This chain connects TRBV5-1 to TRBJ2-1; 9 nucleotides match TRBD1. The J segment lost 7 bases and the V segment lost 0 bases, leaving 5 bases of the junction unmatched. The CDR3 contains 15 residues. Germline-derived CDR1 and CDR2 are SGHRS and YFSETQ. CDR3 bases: TGCGCCAGCAGCTTGGGTGACAGGGGGTTTAATGAGCAGTTCTTC. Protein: CASSLGDRGFNEQFF.

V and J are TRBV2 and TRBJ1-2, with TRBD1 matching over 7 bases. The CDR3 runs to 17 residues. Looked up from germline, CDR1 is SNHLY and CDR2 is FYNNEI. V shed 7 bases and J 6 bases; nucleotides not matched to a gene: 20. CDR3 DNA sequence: TGTGCCAGCAAGAGGGAGTGGAATGCGCAGGGGGAGAATGGCTACACCTTC. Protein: CASKREWNAQGENGYTF.

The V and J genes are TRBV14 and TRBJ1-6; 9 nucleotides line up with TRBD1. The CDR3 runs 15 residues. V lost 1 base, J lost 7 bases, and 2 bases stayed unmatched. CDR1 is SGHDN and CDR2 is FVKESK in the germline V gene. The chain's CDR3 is CASSQGGTGNSPLHF. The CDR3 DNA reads TGTGCCAGCAGCCAAGGAGGGACAGGGAATTCACCCCTCCACTTT.

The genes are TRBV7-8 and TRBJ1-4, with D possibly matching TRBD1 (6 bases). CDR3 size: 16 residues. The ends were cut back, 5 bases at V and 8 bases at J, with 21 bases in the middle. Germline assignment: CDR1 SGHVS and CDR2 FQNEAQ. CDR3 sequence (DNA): TGTGCCAGCAGCCAGGGGATCGCGCGGGTCGGGGAAAAACTGTTTTTT. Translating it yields CASSQGIARVGEKLFF.

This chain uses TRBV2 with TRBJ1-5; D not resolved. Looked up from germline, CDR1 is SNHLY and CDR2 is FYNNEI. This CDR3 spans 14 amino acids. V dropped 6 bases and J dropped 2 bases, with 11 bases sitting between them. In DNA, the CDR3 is TGTGCCAGCAGGGAGATTCTCGGCAATCAGCCCCAGCATTTT. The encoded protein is CASREILGNQPQHF. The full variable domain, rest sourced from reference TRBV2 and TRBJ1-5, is EPEVTQTPSHQVTQMGQEVILRCVPISNHLYFYWYRQILGQKVEFLVSFYNNEISEKSEIFDDQFSVERPDGSNFTLKIRSTKLEDSAMYFCASREILGNQPQHFGDGTRLSIL.

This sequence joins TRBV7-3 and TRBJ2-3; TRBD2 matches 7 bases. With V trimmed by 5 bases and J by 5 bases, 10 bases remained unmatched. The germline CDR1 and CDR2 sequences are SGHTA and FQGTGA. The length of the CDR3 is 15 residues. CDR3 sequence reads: CASSPSAGVLDTQYF. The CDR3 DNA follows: TGTGCCAGCAGCCCCAGCGCGGGAGTCTTAGATACGCAGTATTTT.

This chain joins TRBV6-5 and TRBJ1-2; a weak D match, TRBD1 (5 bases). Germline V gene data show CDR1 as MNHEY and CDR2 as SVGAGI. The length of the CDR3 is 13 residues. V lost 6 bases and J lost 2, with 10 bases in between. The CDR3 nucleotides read TGTGCCAGCAGACCGGGGGGAAACTATGGCTACACCTTC. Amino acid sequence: CASRPGGNYGYTF.

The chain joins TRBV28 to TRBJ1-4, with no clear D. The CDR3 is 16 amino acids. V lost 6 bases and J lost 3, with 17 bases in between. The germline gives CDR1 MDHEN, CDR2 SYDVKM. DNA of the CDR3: TGTGCCAGCAGCAGCCGGGCCCGGAGCGCTAATGAAAAACTGTTTTTT. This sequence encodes CASSSRARSANEKLFF.

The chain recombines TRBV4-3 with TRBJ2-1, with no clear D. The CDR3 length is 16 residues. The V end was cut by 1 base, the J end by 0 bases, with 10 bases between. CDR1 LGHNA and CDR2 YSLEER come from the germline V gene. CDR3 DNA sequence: TGCGCCAGCAGCCAAGTTGGACGTAGCTCCTACAATGAGCAGTTCTTC. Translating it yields CASSQVGRSSYNEQFF.

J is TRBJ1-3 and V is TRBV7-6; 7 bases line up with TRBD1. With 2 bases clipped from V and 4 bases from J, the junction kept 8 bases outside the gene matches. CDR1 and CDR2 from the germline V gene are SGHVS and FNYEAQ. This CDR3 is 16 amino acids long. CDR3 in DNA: TGTGCCAGCAGCTTACAGTCGCAGGGGGGAGGAAACACCATATATTTT. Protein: CASSLQSQGGGNTIYF.

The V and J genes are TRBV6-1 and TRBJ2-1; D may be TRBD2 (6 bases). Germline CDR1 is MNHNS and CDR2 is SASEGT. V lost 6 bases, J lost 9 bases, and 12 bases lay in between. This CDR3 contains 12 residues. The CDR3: CASSPHGSEQFF. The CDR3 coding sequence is TGTGCCAGCAGCCCCCACGGGAGTGAGCAGTTCTTC.

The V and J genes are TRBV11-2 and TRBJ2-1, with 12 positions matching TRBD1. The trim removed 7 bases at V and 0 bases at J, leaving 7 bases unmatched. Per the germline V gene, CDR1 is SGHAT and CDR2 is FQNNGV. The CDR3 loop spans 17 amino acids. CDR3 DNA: TGTGCCAGCATGGGACAGGGGGCCGATTACTCCTACAATGAGCAGTTCTTC. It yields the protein CASMGQGADYSYNEQFF.